This T cell receptor beta chain was sequenced during a study of technical replicates of blood from several donors. The V and J ends lost 3 bases and 2 bases, in that order; junction bases with no gene match: 8. The germline V gene encodes CDR1 SGDLS and CDR2 YYNGEE. This CDR3 has 15 residues. Profiling relied on immunoSEQ multiplex PCR, and the TCRdb table lists in-frame clones only, not all of them. Altogether around 74,000 clones are present, approximately 86% being singletons, with the ten largest covering roughly 4.5%. This chain connects TRBV9 to TRBJ2-7; 7 positions agree with TRBD1. Sequencing was done on a sample of PBMCs. This sequence was found in a human donor in good health. Some clones in this sample may be carry-over from other donors' samples. CDR3 sequence reads: CASSARGIYPYEQYF. The CDR3 coding sequence is TGTGCCAGCAGCGCCAGGGGGATTTATCCCTACGAGCAGTACTTC.